This entry is about one TCR beta chain. Original handling: Amplification of reference gene primers provided the estimated nucleated cell counts. Clones were sequenced by immunoSEQ multiplex PCR, and TCRdb holds only the in-frame ones, with some missing. The DNA gave D and trimming, while V, J and clone size come from that table. Among some 79,000 clones listed, around 88% were seen once. The data are from a study of blood T cell repertoires in COVID-19. The CDR3 is 14 residues long. Per germline, CDR1 SGHTA and CDR2 FQGNSA. Trimming cost V 3 bases and J 7 bases; bases outside gene matches: 2. The J gene is TRBJ2-1, the V gene TRBV7-2, with TRBD2 matching 11 bases. Sequenced material: peripheral blood. This TCR came from a man aged 65 to 79 with active or convalescent COVID-19. CDR3 amino acids: CASSFRLAGNEQFF. The CDR3 DNA is TGTGCCAGCAGCTTCAGACTAGCGGGGAATGAGCAGTTCTTC. Drawing the rest from reference TRBV7-2 and TRBJ2-1, the complete variable domain is GAGVSQSPSNKVTEKGKDVELRCDPISGHTALYWYRQSLGQGLEFLIYFQGNSAPDKSGLPSDRFSAERTGGSVSTLTIQRTQQEDSAVYLCASSFRLAGNEQFFGPGTRLTVL.